This TCR beta chain was captured by sequencing in a study of blood T cell repertoires in COVID-19. Study-level information: PBMCs, B-cell-depleted T cells, or T cells were the source of the cDNA or gDNA that made up the material.

The germline CDR1 and CDR2 sequences are LNHDA and SQIVND (reference sequence). The ends lost 1 base at V and 4 bases at J; junction bases unmatched: 9. CDR3 length equals 16 residues. Data came from immunoSEQ multiplex PCR; TCRdb stores just in-frame clones and leaves some out. The data contain fewer than 130,000 clones, around 82% of them singletons. The sample comprised peripheral blood. The chain is built from TRBV19 and TRBJ1-2; 7 bases fit TRBD1. The receptor was derived from a woman aged 60-75 years with acute or convalescent COVID-19. The CDR3 loop reads CASSIADPGQTYGYTF. CDR3 coding DNA: TGTGCCAGTAGTATAGCCGACCCGGGACAGACCTATGGCTACACCTTC.